This T cell receptor (beta chain) was obtained from a study of blood T cell repertoires in COVID-19 (dated by TCRdb to the early 2020s). With respect to the entire study: Collaborator samples came from the United States, Italy and Spain and covered acute and convalescent phases of COVID-19. The sample metadata nearly always contained a de-identified subject ID, COVID-19 status, age in years and sex. The samples were drawn from two sources: the first 160 participants of the ongoing ImmuneRACE study, and 1,000 to 1,500 subjects contributed by 6 global collaborators. Subjects who had been exposed to COVID-19, were actively infected with it, or had recovered from it provided the deeply sampled blood TCRbeta repertoires that made up the dataset. The repertoires were released in a freely available public database meant as a resource for research on the immune response to SARS-CoV-2. Where available, HLA class I and class II types were taken from metadata supplied by the sample provider and were not determined by assay-based typing. The prospective study material was composed of cDNA or gDNA derived from T cells, B-cell-depleted T cells, or PBMCs. Findings and caveats that apply to the study as a whole: The quantity of clinical and demographic metadata differed by source and by participant and was supplied without curation.

In the prospective study, participants were about 18 to 100 years old, resided in under 30 geographic areas of the United States, and were enrolled through a virtual design. In the prospective study, cohorts were assigned on the basis of participant-reported clinical history obtained from a screening survey and a study questionnaire. For ImmuneRACE Cohort 3, a participant was defined as recovered based on two consecutive negative NP/OP PCR tests, clearance by a healthcare professional, or resolution of symptoms. Mobile phlebotomists in the prospective study collected whole blood, serum and a nasopharyngeal or oropharyngeal swab from every participant. Prospective study participants could optionally give additional blood draws and questionnaires over an approximately 2-month period. Prospective study blood samples were shipped either frozen or at room temperature before DNA extraction. The immunoSEQ Assay, a bias-controlled multiplex PCR, was used to amplify TCRbeta CDR3 regions from genomic DNA. Processing in the source paper ran as follows. The number of nucleated cells in each sample was estimated by amplification of reference gene primers within the assay. To quantify the absolute abundance of each unique TCRbeta CDR3 rearrangement, sequence reads were collapsed and filtered. For each sample, productive Simpson clonality was calculated by taking the square root of Simpson's diversity index across productive rearrangements. TCRdb re-hosts the immuneACCESS table, in-frame sequences only. Its copies lack some clones; in the studies checked, an unresolved V gene accounts for under half of them, and the cause for the rest is not known. The DNA gave D and trimming, while V, J and clone size come from that table. The sample includes a few hundred thousand clones, with less than 95% observed a single time. The ten top clones hold approximately 0.55% of the sample.

Of note for this clone: The target of this receptor is not known. No base-level quality is on record; no much larger clone is a single base apart.

The sequence was obtained from a man aged 18 to 30 who had recovered from COVID-19. The sequenced sample was PBMCs or T cells enriched from blood (not recorded which).

The DNA is TGTGCCAGCAGCCAAGCGCGAGGGAGTAACTATGGCTACACCTTC. Translation gives CASSQARGSNYGYTF. The sequence joins TRBV3-1 (or the pseudogene TRBV3-2) to TRBJ1-2, with the D gene not confidently named. V lost 1 base and J lost 1 base; the stretch between them is 10 bases long. The CDR3 sequence holds 15 residues, the cysteine and phenylalanine included. The entry retains the CDR3 DNA only, 45 bases that are in frame from base 1. Taken from the germline V gene (reference sequence), the CDR1 and CDR2 loops are LGHDT and YNNKEL.